This entry describes one TCR beta chain. Its antigen is unidentified. PCR was performed using 60 Vbeta and 13 Jbeta primers. As originally analysed: The count from a later analysis was tens of millions of unique TCR beta chains, some 12 million of them shared. The method was immunoSEQ multiplex PCR; TCRdb's version includes in-frame clones alone and lacks a portion of them. The D gene and trimming were derived from the DNA, and the V and J assignments and clone size from that table. The profile shows around 84,000 clones, around 77% of them singletons. The germline V gene has CDR1 SEHNR and CDR2 FQNEAQ (reference sequence). The ends were cut back, 3 bases at V and 11 bases at J, with 14 bases in the middle. The CDR3 covers 12 residues. These data originate in a study of cytomegalovirus exposure and HLA in healthy donors. Background on the study: Around 76% of around 400 genotyped donors fell in the Caucasian-associated ancestry cluster.

Study-level findings and limits: Highly shared sequence variants in one cluster were likely a sequencing artifact. Analyses of presence/absence relied on an assumption of roughly uniform sequencing depth across donors.

Sequenced input: PBMCs. This sequence joins TRBV7-9 and TRBJ2-7, with D possibly TRBD1 on 7 matching bases. This sequence was found in a middle-aged man in good health and CMV-seronegative. The CDR3 is CASSFGQGEEYF. The CDR3 DNA is TGTGCCAGCAGCTTCGGTCAGGGGGAGGAGTACTTC.